The 12 T cell receptor beta chains reported below all come from one sample, sequenced in a study of cytomegalovirus exposure and HLA in healthy donors (dated by TCRdb to about 2017). The method behind the library was the immunoSEQ multiplex PCR assay. For the multiplex PCR, a mixture combining 60 forward primers for TCR Vbeta segments and 13 reverse primers for TCR Jbeta segments was used. TCRdb holds this immuneACCESS table with in-frame rearrangements only. Some clones are missing; in checked studies, unresolved V genes explain under half, and the rest has no known cause. The sample yields over 75,000 clones; 60% to 85% were counted once. The leading ten clones occupy 16% of the sample. Input material: PBMCs. The receptors derive from a man between 60 and 75 years old in good health and CMV-seropositive.

A single count supports this clone. V and J are TRBV2 and TRBJ1-4; a weak D match, TRBD1 (6 bases). V was trimmed by 6 bases and J by 7 bases, leaving 12 bases between them. Germline lookup yields CDR1 SNHLY and CDR2 FYNNEI. This CDR3 spans 13 amino acids. The CDR3 bases are TGTGCCAGCAGGGGGGGGCCTGGTGAAAAACTGTTTTTT. The encoded protein is CASRGGPGEKLFF.

CDR3 in amino acids: CASTHPAGADGYTF. CDR3 in DNA: TGTGCCAGTACCCACCCGGCAGGGGCGGATGGCTACACCTTC. The J gene is TRBJ1-2, the V gene TRBV19; a possible D gene is TRBD1 (6 bases). V lost 7 bases, J lost 6 bases, and 18 bases lay in between. Looked up from germline, CDR1 is LNHDA and CDR2 is SQIVND (reference sequence). The CDR3 covers 14 residues.

V is TRBV30 and J is TRBJ2-5; possibly TRBD1 for D (6 bases). CDR3 length: 12 residues. Germline-derived CDR1 and CDR2 are GTSNPN and SVGIG (reference sequence). Deletions cut 5 bases from V and 1 base from J, with 8 bases between. For the CDR3, the DNA is TGTGCCTGGCTGGGGGCCCAAGAGACCCAGTACTTC. It codes for CAWLGAQETQYF.

The rearrangement links TRBV7-9 to TRBJ1-1; D possibly corresponds to TRBD1 (6 bases). V was clipped by 1 base and J by 4 bases, with 16 bases between them. This CDR3 is built from 16 residues. The germline V gene encodes CDR1 SEHNR and CDR2 FQNEAQ (reference sequence). CDR3 loop: CASSLGGGGVFTEAFF. CDR3 nucleotides: TGTGCCAGCAGCTTAGGGGGAGGGGGAGTCTTCACTGAAGCTTTCTTT.

The chain links TRBV25-1 to TRBJ2-7; possibly TRBD2 for D (5 bases). Trimming left V 5 bases short and J 1 base short, with 12 bases between. The CDR3 totals 14 residues. In germline, CDR1 is MGHDK, CDR2 SYGVNS. CDR3: CASSRGFESYEQYF. The DNA of the CDR3 is TGTGCCAGCAGTAGAGGGTTTGAGTCCTACGAGCAGTACTTC.

This clone was detected only a few times. For the CDR3, the DNA is TGTGCCAGCAGCGTAGTATCGACACCCGGCGACGAGCAGTACTTC. It encodes CASSVVSTPGDEQYF. The chain combines TRBV9 with TRBJ2-7; D call uncertain. CDR1 is SGDLS and CDR2 is YYNGEE in the germline V gene. The V end was cut by 0 bases, the J end by 5 bases, with 15 bases between. The CDR3 totals 15 residues.

In its sample, this clone was seen a few times. The chain has TRBV4-2 and TRBJ1-6; a weak D match, TRBD1 (6 bases). This CDR3 contains 15 residues. The V gene lost 0 bases and the J gene lost 6 bases, with 9 bases spanning the gap. Germline CDR1 is LGHNA and CDR2 is YNFKEQ. Here the CDR3 reads CASSQEVGGNSPLHF. The CDR3 DNA sequence: TGTGCCAGCAGCCAAGAGGTAGGGGGTAATTCACCCCTCCACTTT.

This clone was seen a handful of times. This chain connects TRBV15 to TRBJ1-5, with 8 bases identical to TRBD1. V dropped 0 bases and J dropped 9; count of bases not matched to a gene: 7. Germline CDR1 LNHNV, CDR2 YYDKDF (reference sequence). CDR3 length: 15 amino acids. The DNA of the CDR3 is TGTGCCACCAGCAGAGAATCCAGGGGGCTTGTGCCCCAGCATTTT. Protein product: CATSRESRGLVPQHF.

The chain carries TRBV7-9 and TRBJ1-1; the match to TRBD1 covers 10 bases. Germline trimming cut 7 bases from V and 3 bases from J; bases unmatched to any gene: 8. The length of the CDR3 is 15 residues. Germline V lookup: CDR1 SEHNR, CDR2 FQNEAQ (reference sequence). CDR3 nucleotides: TGTGCCAGCACCTTGCCGGGACAGGGGTACACTGAAGCTTTCTTT. Protein sequence: CASTLPGQGYTEAFF.

This chain connects TRBV4-2 to TRBJ2-3; D perhaps matches TRBD1 (5 bases). Germline V CDR1 and CDR2: LGHNA, YNFKEQ. The CDR3 covers 16 residues. Trimming took off 5 bases at V and 3 bases at J, with 18 bases between the two ends. In DNA, the CDR3 is TGTGCCAGCAGCGGTCAGGGAATTGGGCTTACAGATACGCAGTATTTT. Protein product: CASSGQGIGLTDTQYF.

This rearrangement joins TRBV19 to TRBJ1-5; D possibly corresponds to TRBD1 (6 bases). V was trimmed by 1 base and J by 4 bases, leaving 14 bases between them. The CDR3 spans 16 residues. Germline CDR1 is LNHDA and CDR2 is SQIVND (reference sequence). DNA for the CDR3: TGTGCCAGTAGTATAGCTTCTAGGGGGGGAAATCAGCCCCAGCATTTT. This encodes CASSIASRGGNQPQHF.

The chain links TRBV6-6 to TRBJ2-5; TRBD2 matches 10 bases. This CDR3 has 14 amino acids. V lost 8 bases to trimming and J lost 4 bases; unmatched junction nucleotides: 7. CDR1 and CDR2 from the germline V gene are MNHNY and SVGAGI (reference sequence). CDR3 in amino acids: CASLSSGGGETQYF. The CDR3 DNA follows: TGTGCCAGCCTATCGAGCGGGGGGGGAGAGACCCAGTACTTC.